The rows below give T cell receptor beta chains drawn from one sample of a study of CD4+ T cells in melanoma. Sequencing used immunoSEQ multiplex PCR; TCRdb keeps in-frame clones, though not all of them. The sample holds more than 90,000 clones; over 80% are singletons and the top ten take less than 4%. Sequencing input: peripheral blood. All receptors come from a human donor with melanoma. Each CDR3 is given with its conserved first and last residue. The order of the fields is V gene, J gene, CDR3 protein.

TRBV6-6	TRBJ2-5	CASTLVRAGGQETQYF
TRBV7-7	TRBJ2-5	CASSRGQETQYF
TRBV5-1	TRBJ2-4	CASSSDLAKNIQYF
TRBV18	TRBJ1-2	CASSPIVGTPYGYTF
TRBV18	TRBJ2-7	CASSKGSQGYYEQYF
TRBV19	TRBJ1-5	CASSMRGKGSNQPQHF
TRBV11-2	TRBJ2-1	CASSSATGLARNEQFF
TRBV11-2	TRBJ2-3	CASSLDREDTQYF
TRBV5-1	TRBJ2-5	CASSLRLAGGPQETQYF
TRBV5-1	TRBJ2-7	CASSFSPDRVSYEQYF
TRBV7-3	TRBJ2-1	CASSLDPSSWSEQFF
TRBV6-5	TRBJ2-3	CASSLSGVQNTQYF
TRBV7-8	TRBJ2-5	CASSQTSLAGQETQYF
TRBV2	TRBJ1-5	CASSEARGAGQPQHF
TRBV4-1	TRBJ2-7	CASSQGMRTGTYEQYF
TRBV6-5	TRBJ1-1	CASSWGQGLEAFF
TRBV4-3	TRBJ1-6	CASSQAVSRAIDNSPLHF
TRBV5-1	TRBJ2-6	CASSLATGSGANVLTF
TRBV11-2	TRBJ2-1	CASSSSLYGDNEQFF
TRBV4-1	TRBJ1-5	CASSQDSTGRRQPQHF
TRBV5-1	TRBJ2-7	CASKDSAAGETGEQYF
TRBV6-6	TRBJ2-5	CASSRTRGIQETQYF
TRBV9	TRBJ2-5	CASSIRLQETQYF
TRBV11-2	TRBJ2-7	CASSSAGGSLPEQYF
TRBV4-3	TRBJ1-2	CASSQDRGRVGYTF
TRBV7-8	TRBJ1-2	CASSFKSYGYTF
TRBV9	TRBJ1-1	CASSVGQGGWERSTEAFF
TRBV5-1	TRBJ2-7	CASSSQANSYEQYF
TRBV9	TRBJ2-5	CASSGQGRGATRGPETQYF
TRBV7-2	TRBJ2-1	CAKSVGPYNEQFF